These 18 T cell receptor beta chains were all obtained from the same sample, sequenced in a study of CD8+ T cells in alopecia areata. Sequencing relied on a cDNA template that was reverse transcribed from extracted RNA. Sequencing was performed with immunoSEQ multiplex PCR; in TCRdb, only in-frame clones are kept and a portion is missing. The sample lists 200,000 to 250,000 clones, over 60% occurring once. Treatment reported: oral pan-JAK inhibitor, 5-10 mg twice daily. The sequencing used CD4+ T cells sorted from blood, collected at week 4, from a patient treated with tofacitinib. The receptors originated from a human donor with alopecia areata.

The CDR3, as DNA: TGTGCCAGCAGTTATCAACAGGGAAGAGGCACTGAAGCTTTCTTT. It specifies CASSYQQGRGTEAFF. The chain employs TRBV6-6 and TRBJ1-1, with a possible D match to TRBD1 (6 bases). V was clipped by 3 bases and J by 4 bases, with 15 bases between them. The CDR3 totals 15 residues. Germline CDR1 reads MNHNY; CDR2 reads SVGAGI (reference sequence).

V is TRBV29-1 and J is TRBJ2-3, with D uncertain. The CDR3 has 12 residues. Germline V CDR1 and CDR2: SQVTM, ANQGSEA. V lost 1 base to trimming and J lost 3 bases, with 5 bases between them. CDR3 DNA sequence: TGCAGCGTTGAAGTCAGGACAGATACGCAGTATTTT. Translating gives CSVEVRTDTQYF.

This chain joins TRBV6-1 and TRBJ2-7; 11 bases match TRBD2. The junction had 7 bases not matched to a gene; V was cut back by 4 bases and J by 2 bases. Germline-derived CDR1 and CDR2 are MNHNS and SASEGT. The CDR3 extends over 16 amino acids. This CDR3 is CASSVSLAGGTYEQYF. The CDR3 nucleotides are TGTGCCAGCAGTGTATCTCTAGCGGGGGGAACCTACGAGCAGTACTTC.

This clone was detected only a few times. The chain couples TRBV5-6 to TRBJ1-4; D call uncertain. The germline V gene encodes CDR1 SGHDT and CDR2 YYEEEE. With 5 bases removed from V and 5 bases from J, the gap between germline ends came to 13 bases. The CDR3 runs 14 residues. The CDR3 nucleotides read TGTGCCAGCAGTCGCGATGGCTGGAATGAAAAACTGTTTTTT. Translation gives CASSRDGWNEKLFF.

The J gene is TRBJ2-7, the V gene TRBV5-1, with TRBD2 identical over 8 bases. The V and J ends lost 1 base and 4 bases, in that order; junction bases with no gene match: 7. Germline lookup yields CDR1 SGHRS and CDR2 YFSETQ. The CDR3 is 15 residues long. The CDR3 nucleotides read TGCGCCAGCAGCTTGAATCCGGGGGGGCCTTACGAGCAGTACTTC. Translation: CASSLNPGGPYEQYF.

CDR3 region: CASRAFDTGELFF. The CDR3 DNA reads as TGTGCCAGCCGCGCGTTTGACACCGGGGAGCTGTTTTTT. This sequence joins TRBV25-1 and TRBJ2-2; no firm D call. Germline CDR1 is MGHDK and CDR2 is SYGVNS. The V gene lost 8 bases and the J gene lost 3 bases, with 10 bases spanning the gap. CDR3 length: 13 residues.

This chain joins TRBV6-1 and TRBJ1-1; D is ambiguous. This CDR3 region has 19 residues. The V end lost 1 base, the J end lost 0 bases, and 21 bases lay between the germline ends. Germline assignment: CDR1 MNHNS and CDR2 SASEGT. In DNA, the CDR3 is TGTGCCAGCAGTGAAGGGTACACTTTGCGGCGTACTTTGAACACTGAAGCTTTCTTT. Protein: CASSEGYTLRRTLNTEAFF.

The chain couples TRBV5-1 to TRBJ2-5; tentatively, D is TRBD1 (5 bases). CDR3 size: 13 residues. The ends were cut back, 3 bases at V and 5 bases at J, with 11 bases in the middle. Germline lookup yields CDR1 SGHRS and CDR2 YFSETQ. CDR3 region: CASSWGGTETQYF. CDR3 coding DNA: TGCGCCAGCAGCTGGGGCGGAACGGAGACCCAGTACTTC. The full variable domain, its missing parts supplied by reference TRBV5-1 and TRBJ2-5, is KAGVTQTPRYLIKTRGQQVTLSCSPISGHRSVSWYQQTPGQGLQFLFEYFSETQRNKGNFPGRFSGRQFSNSRSEMNVSTLELGDSALYLCASSWGGTETQYFGPGTRLLVL.

The J gene is TRBJ2-5, the V gene TRBV7-8, with D uncertain. The CDR3 spans 10 residues. The V end was cut by 10 bases, the J end by 3 bases, with 6 bases between. Germline V gene data show CDR1 as SGHVS and CDR2 as FQNEAQ. The CDR3 sequence: CATAKETQYF. The CDR3 DNA is TGTGCCACCGCTAAAGAGACCCAGTACTTC.

The CDR3 coding sequence is TGCAGCGTTGAAGAGGCAGGGGGCTCTTCCTACGAGCAGTACTTC. Amino acid sequence: CSVEEAGGSSYEQYF. This sequence joins TRBV29-1 and TRBJ2-7; 8 nucleotides match TRBD1. The V and J ends lost 0 bases and 1 base, in that order; junction bases with no gene match: 5. This CDR3 region has 15 residues. Germline values: CDR1 SQVTM, CDR2 ANQGSEA.

This clone has more than one count but fewer than ten. V is TRBV4-1 and J is TRBJ1-6, with D unclear. The germline V and J ends were trimmed by 0 bases and 10 bases, with 10 bases remaining between them. Germline V CDR1 and CDR2: MGHRA, YSYEKL. The CDR3 is 14 amino acids. CDR3 bases: TGCGCCAGCAGCCAAGAACGGTCGGGATCACCCCTCCACTTT. Translating gives CASSQERSGSPLHF.

The V call is TRBV30, the J call TRBJ1-4; D not resolved. The germline CDR1 and CDR2 sequences are GTSNPN and SVGIG (reference sequence). V was trimmed by 2 bases and J by 3 bases, leaving 13 bases between them. This CDR3 has 15 amino acids. CDR3 DNA sequence: TGTGCCTGGAGTCCCTTAGGGCAGTCTAATGAAAAACTGTTTTTT. This translates into CAWSPLGQSNEKLFF.

This clone was picked up a small number of times. The V call is TRBV25-1, the J call TRBJ2-7, with 7 bases fitting TRBD1. V lost 2 bases and J lost 2; bases outside the gene matches: 6. Germline CDR1 reads MGHDK; CDR2 reads SYGVNS. The length of the CDR3 is 15 residues. CDR3 nucleotide sequence: TGTGCCAGCAGTGAAGAGACAGGGAATACCTACGAGCAGTACTTC. Translating gives CASSEETGNTYEQYF.

V gene TRBV29-1 combines with J gene TRBJ1-2; D gene uncertain. The CDR3 contains 12 residues. CDR1 is SQVTM and CDR2 is ANQGSEA in the germline V gene. The germline V and J ends were trimmed by 6 bases and 7 bases, with 15 bases remaining between them. The CDR3: CSVSGDSLGYTF. The DNA of the CDR3 is TGCAGCGTGTCCGGAGACTCTCTTGGCTACACCTTC.

This clone was detected a few times. The V call is TRBV29-1, the J call TRBJ2-7; no definite D call. The CDR3 runs to 11 residues. The germline V gene encodes CDR1 SQVTM and CDR2 ANQGSEA. V shed 6 bases and J shed 7 bases, with 13 bases lying between them. Here the CDR3 DNA reads TGCAGCGTCCAGACCGTACGGGAGCAGTACTTC. Translating gives CSVQTVREQYF.

This clone was observed a handful of times. The rearrangement links TRBV4-1 to TRBJ2-7; 9 bases are shared with TRBD1. Germline V CDR1 and CDR2: MGHRA, YSYEKL. This CDR3 has 17 amino acids. The trim removed 0 bases at V and 5 bases at J, leaving 11 bases unmatched. The CDR3 DNA is TGCGCCAGCAGCCAAGAATCTTTGGGACAGGGAGGTGACGAGCAGTACTTC. This sequence encodes CASSQESLGQGGDEQYF.

This clone was seen a few times. CDR3 sequence (DNA): TGTGCCAGCAGCTCCAGGGGATACGAGCAGTACTTC. It is translated as CASSSRGYEQYF. The chain joins TRBV7-2 to TRBJ2-7; D perhaps matches TRBD1 (6 bases). Germline CDR1 and CDR2: SGHTA and FQGNSA. The length of the CDR3 is 12 residues. Trimming left V 4 bases short and J 4 bases short, with 8 bases between.

V gene TRBV29-1 combines with J gene TRBJ1-1; no clear D. The germline V gene has CDR1 SQVTM and CDR2 ANQGSEA. This CDR3 contains 16 residues. V was trimmed by 7 bases and J by 5 bases, leaving 26 bases between them. The CDR3 sequence is CSATGMDGGKLTEAFF. The CDR3 bases are TGCAGCGCCACTGGGATGGATGGAGGGAAATTAACTGAAGCTTTCTTT.